The next 22 T cell receptor beta chains were all read from a single sample in a study of identical twins. Using its own MiXCR run on the 5' RACE reads, TCRdb lists one record per CDR3 protein. The sample holds 500,000 to 650,000 distinct CDR3 sequences, 20% to 25% seen once. This sample was shared with a second study, whose subject was yellow fever vaccine responses in identical twins.

Material for sequencing was CD4+ T cells sorted from blood. These receptors were taken from a woman under 30 in good health.

The chain uses TRBV7-2 and TRBJ2-2; tentatively, D is TRBD2 (8 bases). Germline CDR1 SGHTA, CDR2 FQGNSA. Trimming removed 7 bases from V and 3 bases from J, with 18 bases in between. This CDR3 is built from 16 residues. The CDR3 sequence is CASKPGGGVYTGELFF. CDR3 bases: TGTGCCAGCAAACCGGGAGGGGGCGTTTACACCGGGGAGCTGTTTTTT.

The sample holds a few counts of this clonotype. The rearrangement uses TRBV5-1 and TRBJ2-1; 8 nucleotides agree with TRBD2. Germline V gene sequence: CDR1 SGHRS, CDR2 YFSETQ. The CDR3 has 15 residues. Germline trimming cut 2 bases from V and 2 bases from J; bases unmatched to any gene: 3. CDR3 residues: CASSFGGATYNEQFF. The CDR3 nucleotides are TGCGCCAGCAGCTTCGGGGGGGCCACCTACAATGAGCAGTTCTTC.

V and J are TRBV20-1 and TRBJ1-3; D is uncertain. Trimming took 0 bases from V and 4 from J, leaving 4 bases between them. Germline CDR1 is DFQATT and CDR2 is SNEGSKA (reference sequence). The CDR3 sequence is 12 residues long. The CDR3 sequence: CSAREGGNTIYF. The CDR3 nucleotides are TGCAGTGCTAGAGAAGGGGGAAACACCATATATTTT.

V gene TRBV24-1 combines with J gene TRBJ2-1; 15 positions match TRBD2. The CDR3 sequence is 16 residues long. The V gene end was trimmed by 5 bases and the J gene end by 6 bases; junction bases not matched to a gene: 4. CDR1 and CDR2 (germline): KGHDR, SFDVKD. In DNA form, the CDR3 reads TGTGCCACCAGTGGGGGGGGACTAGCGGGAGGCAATGAGCAGTTCTTC. Its protein product is CATSGGGLAGGNEQFF.

V usage is TRBV5-1 and J usage is TRBJ2-3, with 9 nucleotides matching TRBD2. Per germline, CDR1 SGHRS and CDR2 YFSETQ. The CDR3 totals 16 residues. Germline trimming cut 2 bases from V and 1 base from J; bases unmatched to any gene: 5. This CDR3 reads CASSFSSGGRTDTQYF. For the CDR3, the DNA is TGCGCCAGCAGCTTTAGTAGCGGGGGACGCACAGATACGCAGTATTTT.

V usage is TRBV20-1 and J usage is TRBJ2-3, with D unresolved. Looked up from germline, CDR1 is DFQATT and CDR2 is SNEGSKA (reference sequence). The CDR3 is 11 amino acids. The CDR3, as DNA: TGCAGAGCGCCCGTCCCTGATACGCAGTATTTT. Translated: CRAPVPDTQYF.

In its sample, this clonotype was seen a few times. The chain links TRBV12-3 or TRBV12-4 to TRBJ2-5; D unclear. The CDR3 runs 14 residues. Trimming cost V 3 bases and J 5 bases, with 13 bases left between them. In DNA, the CDR3 is TGTGCCAGCAGTTTTAACAGTCCTGCGGAGACCCAGTACTTC. As protein: CASSFNSPAETQYF.

The sample holds a few counts of this clonotype. This chain joins TRBV4-1 and TRBJ2-6; TRBD1 agrees at 9 bases. The J segment lost 0 bases and the V segment lost 4 bases, leaving 7 bases of the junction unmatched. Germline values: CDR1 MGHRA, CDR2 YSYEKL. This CDR3 comprises 18 residues. The CDR3 DNA reads as TGCGCCAGCAGCCTCACCGGGACAGGGAACTCTGGGGCCAACGTCCTGACTTTC. It codes for CASSLTGTGNSGANVLTF.

The V call is TRBV15, the J call TRBJ1-1; D ambiguous. Looked up from germline, CDR1 is LNHNV and CDR2 is YYDKDF (reference sequence). CDR3 length: 14 residues. With 4 bases removed from V and 5 bases from J, the gap between germline ends came to 14 bases. The CDR3 coding sequence is TGTGCCACCAGCATGAGGGAATCGGCGACTGAAGCTTTCTTT. Its translation: CATSMRESATEAFF.

This clonotype has just a few counts. CDR3 amino acids: CASKTGLAGGNNEQFF. In nucleotides, the CDR3 is TGTGCCAGCAAAACTGGACTAGCGGGAGGAAACAATGAGCAGTTCTTC. The rearrangement joins TRBV2 to TRBJ2-1; TRBD2 matches at 14 bases. CDR1 and CDR2 (germline): SNHLY, FYNNEI. The CDR3 consists of 16 residues. Germline trimming cut 7 bases from V and 5 bases from J; bases unmatched to any gene: 7.

This clonotype was recorded many times. This chain connects TRBV3-1 to TRBJ1-1; tentatively, D is TRBD1 (5 bases). Between the trimmed V and J ends, which lost 3 bases and 1 base, there was a span of 21 bases. The CDR3 has 18 amino acids. Germline CDR1 LGHDT, CDR2 YNNKEL (reference sequence). The CDR3 DNA follows: TGTGCCAGCAGCCACTGGGCCCTTCAGGGAACCCGGAACACTGAAGCTTTCTTT. Its translation: CASSHWALQGTRNTEAFF.

CDR3 nucleotides: TGTGCCACCAGCCTTGAATGGACTAGCGGGACAGGGGAGACCCAGTACTTC. It encodes CATSLEWTSGTGETQYF. V usage is TRBV15 and J usage is TRBJ2-5; 12 bases fit TRBD2. V shed 5 bases, J shed 5 bases, and the junction held 12 bases outside the gene matches. Germline CDR1 LNHNV, CDR2 YYDKDF (reference sequence). The CDR3 contains 17 residues. The variable domain in full, completed from reference TRBV15 and TRBJ2-5, reads DAMVIQNPRYQVTQFGKPVTLSCSQTLNHNVMYWYQQKSSQAPKLLFHYYDKDFNNEADTPDNFQSRRPNTSFCFLDIRSPGLGDTAMYLCATSLEWTSGTGETQYFGPGTRLLVL.

This clonotype was found a few times. The chain is built from TRBV11-2 and TRBJ2-1; 14 bases align to TRBD2. There are 19 residues in the CDR3. Germline V CDR1 and CDR2: SGHAT, FQNNGV. J gave up 2 bases and V 6 bases, and 12 bases lay outside the gene matches. In DNA form, the CDR3 reads TGTGCCAGCAGGCACACCGGGACTAGCGGGAGCCATACCTACAATGAGCAGTTCTTC. The encoded protein is CASRHTGTSGSHTYNEQFF.

The CDR3, as DNA: TGCAGTGCTGTAGGGTGGAGCGGCTACACCTTC. This codes for CSAVGWSGYTF. This chain uses TRBV20-1 with TRBJ1-2; D is uncertain. The CDR3 is 11 amino acids. CDR1 DFQATT and CDR2 SNEGSKA come from the germline V gene (reference sequence). V was shortened by 5 bases and J by 8 bases, with 12 bases between the two germline ends.

V usage is TRBV7-6 and J usage is TRBJ1-2; weak D call: TRBD1 (6 bases). This CDR3 has 16 residues. The V gene lost 5 bases and the J gene lost 7 bases, with 23 bases spanning the gap. Germline CDR1 SGHVS, CDR2 FNYEAQ. CDR3 DNA: TGTGCCAGCAGCCCGGGACATTCAGGGAGTACCGGTGGCTACACCTTC. Its protein is CASSPGHSGSTGGYTF.

As concerns this clonotype: One end of the junction fails to match germline, which may point to a read error. The J gene is TRBJ2-3, the V gene TRBV29-1, with 7 bases matching TRBD2. The CDR3 extends over 15 amino acids. CDR1 is SQVTM and CDR2 is ANQGSEA in the germline V gene. In DNA form, the CDR3 reads TGCAGCGCCCCGCCAAAACTGACTAGCAGAGATACGCAGTATTTT. Its protein is CSAPPKLTSRDTQYF.

In this sample, this clonotype turned up a few times. The rearrangement links TRBV10-3 to TRBJ2-3; D is perhaps TRBD2 (6 bases). The CDR3 runs to 13 residues. Germline loops: CDR1 ENHRY, CDR2 SYGVKD. V was shortened by 5 bases and J by 2 bases, with 8 bases between the two germline ends. CDR3 sequence (DNA): TGTGCCATCAGTCGGGGACTCACAGATACGCAGTATTTT. As protein: CAISRGLTDTQYF.

The chain joins TRBV5-1 to TRBJ1-3; D is uncertain. The CDR3 sequence is 15 residues long. Looked up from germline, CDR1 is SGHRS and CDR2 is YFSETQ. Trimming left V 2 bases short and J 0 bases short, with 9 bases between. The CDR3 DNA reads TGCGCCAGCAGCTTAGCGGGTATCTCTGGAAACACCATATATTTT. It yields the protein CASSLAGISGNTIYF.

This clonotype was counted a few times. This chain connects TRBV24-1 to TRBJ2-1; a weak D match, TRBD2 (5 bases). Between the trimmed V and J ends, which lost 0 bases and 5 bases, there was a span of 13 bases. The CDR3 length is 16 residues. Germline V lookup: CDR1 KGHDR, CDR2 SFDVKD. CDR3 DNA sequence: TGTGCCACCAGTGATTTGGGGTCCCGGGGAAACAATGAGCAGTTCTTC. This codes for CATSDLGSRGNNEQFF.

In this sample, this clonotype turned up a few times. The genes are TRBV5-1 and TRBJ2-7, with D perhaps matching TRBD2 (5 bases). Germline values: CDR1 SGHRS, CDR2 YFSETQ. Between the trimmed V and J ends, which lost 0 bases and 0 bases, there was a span of 13 bases. The CDR3 length is 16 residues. CDR3 nucleotides: TGCGCCAGCAGCTTGGAGGTCCGGGGAAGCTCCTACGAGCAGTACTTC. Translation gives CASSLEVRGSSYEQYF. The complete variable domain, with remaining parts taken from reference TRBV5-1 and TRBJ2-7, reads KAGVTQTPRYLIKTRGQQVTLSCSPISGHRSVSWYQQTPGQGLQFLFEYFSETQRNKGNFPGRFSGRQFSNSRSEMNVSTLELGDSALYLCASSLEVRGSSYEQYFGPGTRLTVT.

This clonotype was observed at least ten times. The chain carries TRBV18 and TRBJ2-5; D could derive from TRBD1 or TRBD2 (6 bases each). Trimming cost V 8 bases and J 1 base, with 11 bases left between them. CDR1 is KGHSH, CDR2 LQKENI, per germline. This CDR3 is built from 13 residues. CDR3 amino acids: CASSPGAQETQYF. The CDR3 bases are TGTGCCAGCAGTCCGGGGGCCCAAGAGACCCAGTACTTC.

This clonotype has a handful of counts. The V gene is TRBV9, the J gene TRBJ1-5, with no clear D. The CDR3 runs to 13 residues. With 0 bases removed from V and 3 bases from J, the gap between germline ends came to 4 bases. Germline assignment: CDR1 SGDLS and CDR2 YYNGEE. The CDR3 DNA reads TGTGCCAGCAGCGTAGGGAACAATCAGCCCCAGCATTTT. Translating it yields CASSVGNNQPQHF.